Listed below are T cell receptor beta chains from one sample, sequenced in a study of cytomegalovirus exposure and HLA in healthy donors. Libraries were prepared by immunoSEQ multiplex PCR; TCRdb keeps only in-frame clonotypes and omits some of them. The sample lists 200,000 to 250,000 clones, around 83% occurring once. The sample was PBMCs. The receptors shown here come from a woman aged 40 to 50 in good health and CMV-seronegative. Both conserved end residues are part of each CDR3. The D gene is left open where the match is weak. Clone size is given for some rows only: seen once, a few or many times, or a class if the clone is expanded.

cdr3_aa: CASSFTAISSYNEQFF
cdr3_nt: TGTGCCAGCAGCTTCACTGCAATAAGCTCCTACAATGAGCAGTTCTTC
v_call: TRBV27
d_call: -
clone_size: -
cdr3_length: 16
j_call: TRBJ2-1

cdr3_aa: CASSHGQRSNTEAFF
cdr3_nt: TGTGCCAGTAGCCACGGACAGAGATCGAACACTGAAGCTTTCTTT
v_call: TRBV19
d_call: -
clone_size: -
cdr3_length: 15
j_call: TRBJ1-1

cdr3_aa: CASSPGGAKSLNTEAFF
cdr3_nt: TGTGCCAGCTCACCAGGGGGCGCAAAGTCCCTAAACACTGAAGCTTTCTTT
v_call: TRBV18
d_call: -
clone_size: once
cdr3_length: 17
j_call: TRBJ1-1

cdr3_aa: CASSPQGIGGYTF
cdr3_nt: TGTGCCAGCAGCCCCCAGGGTATAGGTGGCTACACCTTC
v_call: TRBV9
d_call: -
clone_size: -
cdr3_length: 13
j_call: TRBJ1-2

cdr3_aa: CASRRADLTDTQYF
cdr3_nt: TGCGCCAGCAGACGAGCGGACCTCACAGATACGCAGTATTTT
v_call: TRBV5-1
d_call: -
clone_size: -
cdr3_length: 14
j_call: TRBJ2-3

cdr3_aa: CASSQPGLAGGTDTQYF
cdr3_nt: TGTGCCAGCAGCCAACCCGGACTAGCGGGAGGTACAGATACGCAGTATTTT
v_call: TRBV4-2
d_call: TRBD2
clone_size: -
cdr3_length: 17
j_call: TRBJ2-3

cdr3_aa: CASRLLDSHHEQYF
cdr3_nt: TGCGCCAGTAGATTATTAGACAGTCACCACGAGCAGTACTTC
v_call: TRBV19
d_call: -
clone_size: -
cdr3_length: 14
j_call: TRBJ2-7

cdr3_aa: CASSQYRGDYEQYF
cdr3_nt: TGTGCCAGCAGCCAATACAGGGGAGACTACGAGCAGTACTTC
v_call: TRBV7-9
d_call: TRBD1
clone_size: -
cdr3_length: 14
j_call: TRBJ2-7

cdr3_aa: CASSSLAAQPDTQYF
cdr3_nt: TGTGCCAGCAGTTCGCTAGCGGCCCAACCGGATACGCAGTATTTT
v_call: TRBV6-5
d_call: TRBD2
clone_size: -
cdr3_length: 15
j_call: TRBJ2-3

cdr3_aa: CASSLEGRGTASGNTIYF
cdr3_nt: TGCGCCAGCAGCTTGGAAGGCAGGGGGACAGCCTCTGGAAACACCATATATTTT
v_call: TRBV5-1
d_call: TRBD1
clone_size: -
cdr3_length: 18
j_call: TRBJ1-3

cdr3_aa: CASRDRVLTGELFF
cdr3_nt: TGTGCCAGCAGGGACAGGGTGTTGACCGGGGAGCTGTTTTTT
v_call: TRBV6-1
d_call: TRBD1
clone_size: -
cdr3_length: 14
j_call: TRBJ2-2

cdr3_aa: CASSYLGNRDRNEAFF
cdr3_nt: TGCGCCAGCAGCTACCTGGGGAACAGGGACCGTAATGAAGCTTTCTTT
v_call: TRBV5-1
d_call: -
clone_size: -
cdr3_length: 16
j_call: TRBJ1-1

cdr3_aa: CASSSTGVGVNEQYF
cdr3_nt: TGTGCCAGCAGCAGTACAGGGGTAGGAGTGAACGAGCAGTACTTC
v_call: TRBV7-9
d_call: TRBD1
clone_size: -
cdr3_length: 15
j_call: TRBJ2-7